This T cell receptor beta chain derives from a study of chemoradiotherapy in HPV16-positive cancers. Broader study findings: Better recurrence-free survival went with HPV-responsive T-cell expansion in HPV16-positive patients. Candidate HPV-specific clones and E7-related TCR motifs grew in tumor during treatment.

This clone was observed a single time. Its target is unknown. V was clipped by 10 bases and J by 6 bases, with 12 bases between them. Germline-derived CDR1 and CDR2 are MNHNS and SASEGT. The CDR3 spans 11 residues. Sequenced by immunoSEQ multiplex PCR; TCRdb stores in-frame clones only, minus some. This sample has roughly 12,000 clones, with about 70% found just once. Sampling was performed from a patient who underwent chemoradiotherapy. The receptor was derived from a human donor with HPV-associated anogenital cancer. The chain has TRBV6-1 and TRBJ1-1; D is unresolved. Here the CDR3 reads CAIWEGSEAFF. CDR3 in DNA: TGTGCCATCTGGGAGGGTTCTGAAGCTTTCTTT.